This TCR beta chain was identified during a study of T cell clonality in common variable immunodeficiency. TCRdb's copy holds only in-frame clones and misses some; the assay was immunoSEQ multiplex PCR. Found here are about 39,000 clones, no singletons; the ten largest cover approximately 2.8%. In its sample, this clone was seen many times. Its specificity is not known. Read data end 3 residues before the CDR3 end; the end is taken from the germline J gene. The same CDR3 is also encoded by other DNA sequences in this sample. Study-level results: Shared TCRbeta clones were fewer between CVID subjects than controls. Fewer deletions and N-nucleotide insertions were reportedly seen in common variable immunodeficiency TCR beta sequences.

V was pared by 3 bases and J by 3 bases, with 9 bases between. The CDR3 totals 13 residues. From germline, CDR1 is MNHNS and CDR2 SASEGT. Caucasian heritage predominated among both patients and controls. The gene calls are TRBV6-1 and TRBJ2-7; D is unclear. This TCR was sampled from a person between 18 and 75 years old in good health. Input material: peripheral blood mononuclear cells. CDR3 amino acids: CASSDYFYYEQYF. The covered CDR3 bases are TGTGCCAGCAGTGACTACTTCTACTACGAG.